Listed below are T cell receptor beta chains from one sample, sequenced in a study of cytomegalovirus exposure and HLA in healthy donors. Some clones are missing from TCRdb's copy, which holds only in-frame ones; the method was immunoSEQ multiplex PCR. There are 130,000 to 150,000 clones in the sample; about 76% occur only once, and 2.5% to 3.5% lies in the top ten. The sample was PBMCs. The receptor set was obtained from a female donor in good health and CMV-seronegative. Both conserved end residues are part of each CDR3. Expanded clones get a size class; other rows say once, few or many, or leave the size out.

clone size	V gene	J gene	CDR3 protein
once	TRBV30	TRBJ1-4	CAWSVRSKLFF
.	TRBV9	TRBJ2-5	CASSERGLALYKETQYF
.	TRBV10-2	TRBJ1-2	CASSDQTGGGGYTF
.	TRBV10-3	TRBJ2-3	CAQAGGPTDTQYF
few	TRBV4-1	TRBJ1-4	CASSQLMDRNEKLFF
.	TRBV5-1	TRBJ1-1	CASSTGQEGGEAFF
.	TRBV7-2	TRBJ2-6	CASSLDRGQGSSGANVLTF
few	TRBV6-6	TRBJ2-7	CASRAHGQGAEQYF
.	TRBV5-1	TRBJ2-1	CASSLSSYNEQFF
.	TRBV4-1	TRBJ1-1	CASSRQGINTGAFF
.	TRBV5-4	TRBJ2-3	CASSERTTTDTQYF
.	TRBV19	TRBJ1-5	CASSEGWKEPQHF
.	TRBV2	TRBJ2-7	CASSEEGTIFSEQYF
few	TRBV11-2	TRBJ2-1	CATKTPKYNEQFF
.	TRBV5-1	TRBJ2-3	CASRTGEGNTQYF
.	TRBV15	TRBJ1-2	CATSKGEGMVGYTF
.	TRBV7-2	TRBJ2-1	CASSLGGTTNEQFF
.	TRBV5-8	TRBJ1-1	CASSSQGNTEAFF
few	TRBV7-9	TRBJ2-3	CASSSQGTDTQYF
.	TRBV7-8	TRBJ2-5	CASSSHTRHSQETQYF
.	TRBV30	TRBJ1-2	CAWNPSPQYGYTF
few	TRBV30	TRBJ1-6	CAWSTGQLGSPLHF
.	TRBV4-1	TRBJ1-4	CASSQPRIGFATNEKLFF
.	TRBV6-6	TRBJ2-7	CASSYGTSGSYEQYF
once	TRBV11-3	TRBJ2-7	CASSRSGTSVSYEQYF
.	TRBV10-1	TRBJ1-4	CASFGTTGGRGATNEKLFF
.	TRBV15	TRBJ2-5	CATSTLAREETQYF
.	TRBV5-4	TRBJ2-7	CASSLGHRGRNYEQYF
.	TRBV9	TRBJ1-1	CASSVVMADSPRAFF
.	TRBV5-1	TRBJ1-1	CASSQDSGYTEAFF
.	TRBV10-1	TRBJ1-1	CASSFTVNTEAFF
many	TRBV9	TRBJ2-6	CASSAGVGPNTGANVLTF
.	TRBV9	TRBJ2-2	CASSPHWTSHTGELFF
.	TRBV7-8	TRBJ2-1	CASSIRDRAVNEQFF
.	TRBV5-1	TRBJ1-4	CASSLRTGPNEKLFF
.	TRBV11-3	TRBJ1-1	CASSQGQGARNTEAFF
.	TRBV11-2	TRBJ2-1	CASSRTSGTYNEQFF
.	TRBV7-9	TRBJ2-7	CASSQAYEQYF
.	TRBV5-4	TRBJ1-1	CASRSGGLRNTEAFF
.	TRBV6-5	TRBJ2-5	CASRRYGQGQETQYF
.	TRBV13	TRBJ2-7	CASSLVGETYEQYF
.	TRBV19	TRBJ1-5	CASFRGRQPQHF
.	TRBV2	TRBJ2-1	CASSRGYNEQFF
.	TRBV9	TRBJ2-5	CASSADRVGETQYF
few	TRBV19	TRBJ1-6	CASAGQGYGSPLHF
once	TRBV4-1	TRBJ2-1	CASSQRTSGRGVNEQFF